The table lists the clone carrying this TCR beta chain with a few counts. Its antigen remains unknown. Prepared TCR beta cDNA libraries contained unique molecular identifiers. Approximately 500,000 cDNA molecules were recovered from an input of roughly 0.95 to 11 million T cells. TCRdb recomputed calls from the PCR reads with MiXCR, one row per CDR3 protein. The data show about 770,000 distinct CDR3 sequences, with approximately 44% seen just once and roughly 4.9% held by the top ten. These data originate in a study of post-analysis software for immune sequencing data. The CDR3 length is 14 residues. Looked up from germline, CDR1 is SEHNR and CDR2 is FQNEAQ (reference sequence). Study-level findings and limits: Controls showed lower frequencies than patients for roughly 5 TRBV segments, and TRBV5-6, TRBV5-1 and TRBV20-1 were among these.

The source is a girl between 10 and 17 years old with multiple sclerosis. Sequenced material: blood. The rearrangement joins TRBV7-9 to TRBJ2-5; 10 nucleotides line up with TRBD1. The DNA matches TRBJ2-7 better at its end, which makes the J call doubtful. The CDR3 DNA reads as TGTGCCAGCAGCCAGACAGGGGGCGGAAACGAGCAGTACTTC. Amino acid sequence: CASSQTGGGNEQYF.